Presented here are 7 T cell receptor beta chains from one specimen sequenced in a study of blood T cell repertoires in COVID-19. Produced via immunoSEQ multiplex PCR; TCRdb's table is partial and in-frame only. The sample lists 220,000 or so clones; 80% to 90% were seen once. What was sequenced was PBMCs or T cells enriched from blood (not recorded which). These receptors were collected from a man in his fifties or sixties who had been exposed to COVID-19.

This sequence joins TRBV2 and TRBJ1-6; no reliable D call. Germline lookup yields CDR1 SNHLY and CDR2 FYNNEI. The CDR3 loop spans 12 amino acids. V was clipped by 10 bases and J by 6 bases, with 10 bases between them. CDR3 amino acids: CATTTPNSPLHF. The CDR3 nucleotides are TGTGCCACGACTACACCTAATTCACCCCTCCACTTT. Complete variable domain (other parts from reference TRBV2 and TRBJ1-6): EPEVTQTPSHQVTQMGQEVILRCVPISNHLYFYWYRQILGQKVEFLVSFYNNEISEKSEIFDDQFSVERPDGSNFTLKIRSTKLEDSAMYFCATTTPNSPLHFGNGTRLTVT.

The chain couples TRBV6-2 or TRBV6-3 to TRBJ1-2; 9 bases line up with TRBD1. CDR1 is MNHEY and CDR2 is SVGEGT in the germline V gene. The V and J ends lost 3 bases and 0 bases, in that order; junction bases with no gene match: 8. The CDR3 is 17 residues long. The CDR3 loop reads CASSYSTGTGSNYGYTF. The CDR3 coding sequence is TGTGCCAGCAGTTATTCGACCGGGACAGGGTCTAACTATGGCTACACCTTC.

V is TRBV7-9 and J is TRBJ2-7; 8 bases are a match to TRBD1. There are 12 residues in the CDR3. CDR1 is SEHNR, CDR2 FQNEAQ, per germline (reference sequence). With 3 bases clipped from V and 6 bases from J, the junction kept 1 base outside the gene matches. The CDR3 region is CASSFGTGEQYV. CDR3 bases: TGTGCCAGCAGCTTCGGGACAGGCGAGCAGTACGTC.

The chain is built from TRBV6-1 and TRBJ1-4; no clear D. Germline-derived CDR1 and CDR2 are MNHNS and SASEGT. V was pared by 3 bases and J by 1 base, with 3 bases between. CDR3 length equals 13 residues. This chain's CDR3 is CASSDVTNEKLFF. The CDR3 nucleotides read TGTGCCAGCAGTGACGTAACTAATGAAAAACTGTTTTTT.

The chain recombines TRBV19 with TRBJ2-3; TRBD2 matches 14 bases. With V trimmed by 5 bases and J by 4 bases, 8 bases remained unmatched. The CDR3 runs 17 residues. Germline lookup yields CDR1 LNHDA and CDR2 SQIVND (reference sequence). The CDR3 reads CASSFPGLAGVADTQYF. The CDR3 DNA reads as TGTGCCAGTAGTTTCCCGGGACTAGCGGGAGTGGCAGATACGCAGTATTTT.

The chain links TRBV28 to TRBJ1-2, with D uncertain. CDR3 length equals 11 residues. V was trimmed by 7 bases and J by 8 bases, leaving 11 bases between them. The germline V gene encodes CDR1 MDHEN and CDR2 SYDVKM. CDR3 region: CASTSYQGYTF. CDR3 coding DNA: TGTGCCAGCACGAGCTACCAAGGCTACACCTTC.

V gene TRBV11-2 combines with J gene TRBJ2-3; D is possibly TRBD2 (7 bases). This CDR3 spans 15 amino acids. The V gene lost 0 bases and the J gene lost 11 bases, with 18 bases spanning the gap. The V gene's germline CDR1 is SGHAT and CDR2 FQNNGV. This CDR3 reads CASSLDLGGGPEQYF. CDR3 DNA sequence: TGTGCCAGCAGCTTAGATCTAGGGGGGGGGCCGGAGCAGTATTTT.